The 7 T cell receptor beta chains reported below all come from one sample, sequenced in a study of beta chain features in type 1 diabetes. Isolated RNA was reverse transcribed in full, so expressed TCRB transcripts were sequenced. The data were produced by immunoSEQ multiplex PCR, yet TCRdb's version contains in-frame clones alone and is incomplete. The data show fewer than 65,000 clones, with approximately 59% seen just once and roughly 2% held by the top ten. Specimen: Tregs from blood. The receptors come from a woman under 30 in good health.

The sample holds a few counts of this clone. The gene calls are TRBV9 and TRBJ2-1, with D uncertain. Trimming took 0 bases from V and 1 from J, leaving 8 bases between them. CDR1 and CDR2 (germline): SGDLS, YYNGEE. This CDR3 is built from 15 residues. CDR3 amino acids: CASSVEERSYNEQFF. CDR3 DNA: TGTGCCAGCAGCGTAGAAGAGCGATCCTACAATGAGCAGTTCTTC.

The rearrangement joins TRBV7-2 to TRBJ2-3, with TRBD2 identical over 7 bases. V was pared by 5 bases and J by 1 base, with 9 bases of the junction left unmatched. From germline, CDR1 is SGHTA and CDR2 FQGNSA. CDR3 size: 16 residues. The CDR3: CASSGWGLPGTDTQYF. The CDR3 bases are TGTGCCAGCAGCGGATGGGGACTACCCGGCACAGATACGCAGTATTTT.

The chain couples TRBV19 to TRBJ1-2, with 9 bases matching TRBD1. The CDR3 totals 13 residues. Germline loops: CDR1 LNHDA, CDR2 SQIVND (reference sequence). V gave up 6 bases and J gave up 8 bases; unmatched junction bases: 7. The CDR3 reads CASSLDRGYGYTF. The CDR3 DNA reads TGTGCCAGTAGCCTGGACAGGGGCTACGGCTACACCTTC.

CDR3 in amino acids: CASSSQGNTEAFF. The CDR3 DNA sequence: TGTGCCAGCAGCTCCCAGGGGAACACTGAAGCTTTCTTT. V gene TRBV5-8 combines with J gene TRBJ1-1; TRBD1 is a possible D gene (5 bases). The V and J ends lost 3 bases and 1 base respectively, with 7 bases between them. Germline V lookup: CDR1 SGHTS, CDR2 YDEGEE. CDR3 length equals 13 residues.

The chain couples TRBV5-5 to TRBJ2-1; 10 bases map to TRBD2. V lost 3 bases to trimming and J lost 8 bases; unmatched junction nucleotides: 14. The CDR3 spans 17 residues. Germline-derived CDR1 and CDR2 are SGHKS and YYEKEE (reference sequence). Written as DNA, the CDR3 is TGTGCCAGCAGCTCCCCGGGGGCGAGCGGGGGGGCCGATGAGCAGTTCTTC. The encoded protein is CASSSPGASGGADEQFF.

The rearrangement joins TRBV15 to TRBJ2-4; TRBD1 matches at 7 bases. Germline V lookup: CDR1 LNHNV, CDR2 YYDKDF (reference sequence). Trimming removed 5 bases from V and 7 bases from J; junction bases left unmatched: 11. This CDR3 comprises 15 residues. The CDR3 nucleotides read TGTGCCACCAGCTACCGGGACAGAGGGTTGAACATTCAGTACTTC. Translated, it gives CATSYRDRGLNIQYF. The whole variable domain, filled in from reference TRBV15 and TRBJ2-4, reads DAMVIQNPRYQVTQFGKPVTLSCSQTLNHNVMYWYQQKSSQAPKLLFHYYDKDFNNEADTPDNFQSRRPNTSFCFLDIRSPGLGDTAMYLCATSYRDRGLNIQYFGAGTRLSVL.

This chain's CDR3 is CASSPNHRPLSYEQYF. The CDR3 nucleotides read TGTGCCAGCTCACCCAACCACAGGCCTTTATCCTACGAGCAGTACTTC. This chain joins TRBV18 and TRBJ2-7; TRBD1 is a possible D gene (5 bases). The germline V and J ends were trimmed by 3 bases and 1 base, with 16 bases remaining between them. The CDR3 extends over 16 amino acids. Germline values: CDR1 KGHSH, CDR2 LQKENI.